This T cell receptor (beta chain) was found in a study of blood T cell repertoires in COVID-19. Across the whole study: Whether acute or convalescent, the COVID-19 samples came from the United States, Italy and Spain.

In the study's own analysis: Reference gene primer amplification in the assay estimated nucleated cell counts. Produced via immunoSEQ multiplex PCR; TCRdb's table is partial and in-frame only. That table is the source of V, J and clone size, and D and trimming were worked out from the DNA. The sample carries 260,000 or so clones, more than 70% recorded once. This receptor was taken from a man at least 80 years old with acute or convalescent COVID-19. The sample consisted of peripheral blood.

The CDR3 region has the DNA TGTGCCAGCAGTTATGGTCGCGCGTCGAGACTGCAGTACTTC. Translating it yields CASSYGRASRLQYF. The chain is built from TRBV28 and TRBJ2-7, with unresolved D. Trimming removed 4 bases from V and 9 bases from J, with 19 bases in between. CDR1 MDHEN and CDR2 SYDVKM come from the germline V gene. CDR3 length equals 14 residues.